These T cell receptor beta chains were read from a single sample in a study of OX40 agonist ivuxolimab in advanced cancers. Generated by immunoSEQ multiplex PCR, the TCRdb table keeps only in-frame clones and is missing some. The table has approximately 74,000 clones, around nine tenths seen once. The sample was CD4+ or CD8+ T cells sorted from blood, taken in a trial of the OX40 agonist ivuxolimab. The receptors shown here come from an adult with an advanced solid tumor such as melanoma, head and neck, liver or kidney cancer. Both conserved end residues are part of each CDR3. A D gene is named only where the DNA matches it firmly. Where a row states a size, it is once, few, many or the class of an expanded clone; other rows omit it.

CASSLYRGHSYEQYF	TGTGCCAGCAGTTTATACAGGGGACACTCCTACGAGCAGTACTTC	TRBD1	.	TRBJ2-7	TRBV28
CASSVVGGKIGGHSNQPQHF	TGTGCCAGCAGTGTAGTGGGGGGGAAAATAGGAGGCCATAGCAATCAGCCCCAGCATTTT	.	.	TRBJ1-5	TRBV6-4
CATSEGTSGRYQETQYF	TGTGCCACCAGCGAAGGGACTAGCGGGAGGTACCAAGAGACCCAGTACTTC	TRBD2	.	TRBJ2-5	TRBV15
CASKLSGDTGELFF	TGCGCCAGCAAGTTGTCTGGAGACACCGGGGAGCTGTTTTTT	.	.	TRBJ2-2	TRBV5-1
CASSLHNEETQYF	TGTGCCAGCAGTTTACATAACGAAGAGACCCAGTACTTC	.	.	TRBJ2-5	TRBV28
CASSLGGVDYGYTF	TGTGCCAGCAGCCTCGGGGGCGTGGATTATGGCTACACCTTC	.	.	TRBJ1-2	TRBV5-6
CASTGGYGANVLTF	TGTGCCAGCACTGGGGGGTATGGGGCCAACGTCCTGACTTTC	.	.	TRBJ2-6	TRBV2
CASSLAADTQYF	TGTGCCAGCAGCTTAGCGGCAGATACGCAGTATTTT	.	.	TRBJ2-3	TRBV7-2
CASSPFSSTDTQYF	TGTGCCAGCAGTCCATTCTCAAGCACAGATACGCAGTATTTT	.	once	TRBJ2-3	TRBV7-2
CASSLLGTREKLFF	TGCGCCAGCAGCTTGTTAGGGACGCGGGAAAAACTGTTTTTT	.	.	TRBJ1-4	TRBV5-1
CASSPSYLVNTEAFF	TGTGCCAGCTCACCATCTTATCTAGTGAACACTGAAGCTTTCTTT	.	.	TRBJ1-1	TRBV18
CASSLVSSGVYNEQFF	TGTGCCAGCAGCTTAGTATCGAGCGGGGTCTACAATGAGCAGTTCTTC	TRBD2	.	TRBJ2-1	TRBV7-8
CASSLNMSPEDQYF	TGTGCCAGCAGCTTGAATATGTCCCCAGAGGATCAGTACTTC	.	.	TRBJ2-4	TRBV5-4
CASSFRQGRLETQYF	TGCGCCAGCAGCTTCCGGCAGGGGCGCTTAGAGACCCAGTACTTC	.	.	TRBJ2-5	TRBV5-1
CASSRAGTSGTDTQYF	TGTGCCAGCAGTCGGGCAGGGACTAGCGGGACAGATACGCAGTATTTT	.	.	TRBJ2-3	TRBV21-1
CSAKPNEQFF	TGCAGTGCTAAGCCAAATGAGCAGTTCTTC	.	.	TRBJ2-1	TRBV20-1
CASSFLRTGNTEAFF	TGTGCCAGCAGCTTCCTTCGCACGGGGAACACTGAAGCTTTCTTT	.	.	TRBJ1-1	TRBV5-6
CASSVVLAGGPDEQFF	TGTGCCAGCAGCGTTGTTCTAGCGGGAGGGCCGGATGAGCAGTTCTTC	TRBD2	.	TRBJ2-1	TRBV7-9
CATSRSGGGDTQYF	TGTGCCACCAGCAGATCGGGGGGGGGCGATACGCAGTATTTT	TRBD2	few	TRBJ2-3	TRBV15
CASSNPGRTMNTEAFF	TGTGCCAGTAGTAATCCGGGACGGACTATGAACACTGAAGCTTTCTTT	.	.	TRBJ1-1	TRBV19
CASGLIDNEQFF	TGTGCTAGTGGTTTGATAGACAATGAGCAGTTCTTC	.	.	TRBJ2-1	TRBV12-5
CASFLGLVAKNIQYF	TGTGCCAGCTTCCTAGGGCTTGTAGCCAAAAACATTCAGTACTTC	.	.	TRBJ2-4	TRBV6-1
CASSLAGPTDTQYF	TGCGCCAGCAGCCTGGCAGGCCCCACAGATACGCAGTATTTT	.	.	TRBJ2-3	TRBV5-1
CASSMGTSTDTQYF	TGTGCCAGTAGTATGGGCACTAGCACAGATACGCAGTATTTT	.	.	TRBJ2-3	TRBV19
CASSLTSGRPDTQYF	TGTGCCAGCAGTCTGACTAGCGGGAGGCCAGATACGCAGTATTTT	TRBD2	.	TRBJ2-3	TRBV6-5
CASSLDSGSDEQYF	TGTGCCAGCAGCTTGGATAGCGGGAGTGACGAGCAGTACTTC	TRBD2	.	TRBJ2-7	TRBV5-4
CASRLAGDQETQYF	TGCGCCAGCAGGCTAGCGGGAGACCAAGAGACCCAGTACTTC	TRBD2	.	TRBJ2-5	TRBV23-1
CASSQTGVGEQYF	TGTGCCAGCAGCCAAACAGGGGTGGGTGAGCAGTACTTC	TRBD1	.	TRBJ2-7	TRBV7-9
CASSFIPGAGNTIYF	TGTGCCAGCAGTTTTATCCCCGGGGCTGGAAACACCATATATTTT	.	.	TRBJ1-3	TRBV28
CASSPQAGAFNYGYTF	TGCGCCAGCAGCCCCCAGGCAGGGGCGTTTAACTATGGCTACACCTTC	.	.	TRBJ1-2	TRBV5-1
CASSLGGLGDTDTQYF	TGTGCCAGCAGCTTAGGAGGGCTTGGGGACACAGATACGCAGTATTTT	.	.	TRBJ2-3	TRBV7-9
CASSELPSLNEQFF	TGTGCCAGCAGTGAATTGCCTAGCTTAAATGAGCAGTTCTTC	.	.	TRBJ2-1	TRBV2
CASSLWGTQYF	TGTGCCAGCAGCTTATGGGGTACGCAGTATTTT	.	.	TRBJ2-3	TRBV7-2
CASSSGQGGGYTF	TGTGCCAGCAGCTCGGGACAGGGCGGTGGCTACACCTTC	TRBD1	.	TRBJ1-2	TRBV11-3
CASSRGGREADTQYF	TGTGCCAGCAGCCGGGGCGGGAGGGAAGCAGATACGCAGTATTTT	TRBD2	.	TRBJ2-3	TRBV28
CASSVATGNEQFF	TGTGCCAGCAGCGTAGCAACCGGCAATGAGCAGTTCTTC	.	.	TRBJ2-1	TRBV9
CASSPRRGGRPTDTQYF	TGTGCCAGCAGCCCCCGGCGGGGCGGGAGACCCACAGATACGCAGTATTTT	TRBD2	.	TRBJ2-3	TRBV7-2
CASSFPVNQPQHF	TGTGCCAGTAGTTTCCCGGTCAATCAGCCCCAGCATTTT	.	few	TRBJ1-5	TRBV19
CASSQAYRGGMNTEAFF	TGCGCCAGCAGCCAAGCATACAGGGGGGGGATGAACACTGAAGCTTTCTTT	TRBD1	.	TRBJ1-1	TRBV4-3
CASSLTGSEQYF	TGTGCCAGCAGTTTAACAGGGTCCGAGCAGTACTTC	.	.	TRBJ2-7	TRBV28
CSVLAGSYNEQFF	TGCAGCGTTTTAGCGGGAAGTTACAATGAGCAGTTCTTC	TRBD2	.	TRBJ2-1	TRBV29-1
CASSWTGIQETQYF	TGTGCCAGCAGTTGGACAGGGATCCAAGAGACCCAGTACTTC	TRBD1	.	TRBJ2-5	TRBV2
CASSQVGAGVNEQFF	TGCGCCAGCAGCCAAGTTGGCGCGGGAGTCAATGAGCAGTTCTTC	TRBD2	.	TRBJ2-1	TRBV4-3
CASSIQGRDEQFF	TGTGCCAGCAGCATACAGGGGAGGGATGAGCAGTTCTTC	.	.	TRBJ2-1	TRBV7-2
CAISRDQLSTDTQYF	TGTGCCATCAGTCGGGACCAGCTAAGTACAGATACGCAGTATTTT	.	once	TRBJ2-3	TRBV10-3
CASSPGTGEQYF	TGTGCCAGTAGTCCGGGGACTGGCGAGCAGTACTTC	.	.	TRBJ2-7	TRBV19
CASSLMADTEAFF	TGTGCCAGCAGCTTAATGGCAGACACTGAAGCTTTCTTT	.	.	TRBJ1-1	TRBV7-3
CASSSYGSYNEQFF	TGTGCCAGCAGCAGTTATGGGTCCTACAATGAGCAGTTCTTC	.	.	TRBJ2-1	TRBV7-2
CASSVGGSNSYNEQFF	TGTGCCAGCAGCGTAGGGGGGAGTAACTCCTACAATGAGCAGTTCTTC	.	.	TRBJ2-1	TRBV9
CASSQEWTPGRTSSYNEQFF	TGCGCCAGCAGCCAAGAGTGGACCCCCGGGAGGACATCCTCCTACAATGAGCAGTTCTTC	TRBD2	.	TRBJ2-1	TRBV4-3
CASSIGPFGSYEQYF	TGTGCCAGTAGTATCGGGCCATTTGGATCCTACGAGCAGTACTTC	.	.	TRBJ2-7	TRBV19
CASSLRPRPASYEQYF	TGTGCCAGCAGTTTGCGACCTAGACCAGCGTCCTACGAGCAGTACTTC	.	.	TRBJ2-7	TRBV27
CAISEVRDTSYEQYF	TGTGCCATCAGTGAGGTGCGGGACACCTCCTACGAGCAGTACTTC	.	.	TRBJ2-7	TRBV10-3
CSVEESSQETQYF	TGCAGCGTTGAAGAATCCAGCCAAGAGACCCAGTACTTC	.	.	TRBJ2-5	TRBV29-1
CASSFSGRGTGELFF	TGTGCCAGCAGTTTTAGCGGGCGTGGTACCGGGGAGCTGTTTTTT	TRBD2	.	TRBJ2-2	TRBV6-5